This T cell receptor (beta chain) derives from a study of T-cell reconstitution after alpha-beta-depleted transplantation in children. Broader study findings: Where some patients showed high TCRbeta diversity at day 60, it came from recipient T cells and thymic progenitors that had survived. Reportedly, roughly two months post-transplant, alpha-beta T cells arose from several hundred expanded graft clones. T-cell counts and diversity at one year following transplant were attributed mainly to newly produced T cells.

Points on this clonotype: Its cognate antigen is unknown.

The germline CDR1 and CDR2 sequences are DFQATT and SNEGSKA (reference sequence). The V and J ends lost 6 bases and 2 bases respectively, with 16 bases between them. This CDR3 is 14 amino acids long. Preparation of the TCRbeta library used unique molecular identifiers. TCRdb processed the PCR reads anew with MiXCR; each CDR3 protein has one entry. The sample holds approximately 630,000 distinct CDR3 sequences; 10% to 15% are singletons and the top ten take roughly 0.77%. Material: PBMCs, obtained before TCRalphabeta/CD19-depleted stem cell transplant. The sequence was collected from a girl aged 2-10 years with congenital amegakaryocytic thrombocytopenia, due to receive a stem cell transplant. The genes are TRBV20-1 and TRBJ2-5; weak D call: TRBD2 (6 bases). The CDR3 here is CSAGEPGLQETQYF. The DNA for the CDR3 is TGCAGTGCCGGGGAGCCGGGACTTCAAGAGACCCAGTACTTC.